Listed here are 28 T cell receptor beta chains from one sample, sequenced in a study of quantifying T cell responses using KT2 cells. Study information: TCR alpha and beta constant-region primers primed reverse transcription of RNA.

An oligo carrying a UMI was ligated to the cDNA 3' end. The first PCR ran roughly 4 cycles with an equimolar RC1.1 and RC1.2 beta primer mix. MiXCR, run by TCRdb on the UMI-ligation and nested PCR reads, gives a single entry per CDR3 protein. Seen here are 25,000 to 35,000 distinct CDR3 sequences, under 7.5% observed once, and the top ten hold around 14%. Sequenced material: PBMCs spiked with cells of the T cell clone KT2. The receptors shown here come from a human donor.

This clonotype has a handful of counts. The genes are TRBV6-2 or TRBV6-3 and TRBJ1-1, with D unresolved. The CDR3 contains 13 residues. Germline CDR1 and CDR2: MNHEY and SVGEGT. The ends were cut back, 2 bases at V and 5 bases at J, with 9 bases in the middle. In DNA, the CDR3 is TGTGCCAGCAGTTACACGTCCAGGACTGAAGCTTTCTTT. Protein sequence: CASSYTSRTEAFF.

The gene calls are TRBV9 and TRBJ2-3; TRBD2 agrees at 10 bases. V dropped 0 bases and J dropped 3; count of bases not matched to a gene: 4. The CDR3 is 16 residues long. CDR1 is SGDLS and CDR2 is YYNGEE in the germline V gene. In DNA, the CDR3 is TGTGCCAGCAGCGTAGGGGCTAGCGGGGGAACAGATACGCAGTATTTT. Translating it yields CASSVGASGGTDTQYF.

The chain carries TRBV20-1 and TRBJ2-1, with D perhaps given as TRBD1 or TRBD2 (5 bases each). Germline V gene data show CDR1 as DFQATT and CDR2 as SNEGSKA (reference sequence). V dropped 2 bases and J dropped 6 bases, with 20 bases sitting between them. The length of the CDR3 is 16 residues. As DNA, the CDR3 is TGCAGTGCTAGATTTGCTGAGGGACCACGGTTCAATGAGCAGTTCTTC. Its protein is CSARFAEGPRFNEQFF.

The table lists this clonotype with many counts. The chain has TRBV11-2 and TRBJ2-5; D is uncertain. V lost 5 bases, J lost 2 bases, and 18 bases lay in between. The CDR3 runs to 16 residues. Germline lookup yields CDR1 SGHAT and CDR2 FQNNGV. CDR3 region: CASSMRPLSAQETQYF. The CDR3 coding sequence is TGTGCCAGCAGCATGAGACCCCTGTCTGCACAAGAGACCCAGTACTTC. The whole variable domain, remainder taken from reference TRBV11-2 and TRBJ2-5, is EAGVAQSPRYKIIEKRQSVAFWCNPISGHATLYWYQQILGQGPKLLIQFQNNGVVDDSQLPKDRFSAERLKGVDSTLKIQPAKLEDSAVYLCASSMRPLSAQETQYFGPGTRLLVL.

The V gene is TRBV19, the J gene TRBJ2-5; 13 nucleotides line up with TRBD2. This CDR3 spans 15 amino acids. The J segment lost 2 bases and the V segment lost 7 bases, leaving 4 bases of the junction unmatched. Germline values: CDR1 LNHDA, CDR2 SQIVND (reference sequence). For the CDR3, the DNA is TGTGCCAGTACTCCGGGACTAGCGGGACAAGAGACCCAGTACTTC. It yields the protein CASTPGLAGQETQYF.

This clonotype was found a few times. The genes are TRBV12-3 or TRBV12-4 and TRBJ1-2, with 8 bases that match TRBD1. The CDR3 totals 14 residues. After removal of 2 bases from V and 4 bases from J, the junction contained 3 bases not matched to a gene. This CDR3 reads CASSLSGGGYGYTF. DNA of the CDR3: TGTGCCAGCAGTTTATCAGGGGGCGGCTATGGCTACACCTTC.

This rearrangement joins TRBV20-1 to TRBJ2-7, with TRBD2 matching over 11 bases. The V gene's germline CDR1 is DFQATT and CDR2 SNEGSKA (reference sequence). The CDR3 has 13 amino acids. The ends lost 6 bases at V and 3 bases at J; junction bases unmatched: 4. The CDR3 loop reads CSATTSGDYEQYF. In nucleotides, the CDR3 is TGCAGTGCGACGACTAGCGGGGACTACGAGCAGTACTTC.

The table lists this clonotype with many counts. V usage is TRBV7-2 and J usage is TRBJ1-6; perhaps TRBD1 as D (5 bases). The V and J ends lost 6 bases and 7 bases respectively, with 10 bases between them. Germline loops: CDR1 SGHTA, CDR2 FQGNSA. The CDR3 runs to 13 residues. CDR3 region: CASSAGTNSPLHF. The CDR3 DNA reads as TGTGCCAGCAGTGCAGGGACCAATTCACCCCTCCACTTT.

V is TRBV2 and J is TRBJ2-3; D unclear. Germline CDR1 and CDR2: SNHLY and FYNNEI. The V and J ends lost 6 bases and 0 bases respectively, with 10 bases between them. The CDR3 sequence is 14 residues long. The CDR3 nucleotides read TGTGCCAGCAGACAGACAACTAGCACAGATACGCAGTATTTT. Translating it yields CASRQTTSTDTQYF.

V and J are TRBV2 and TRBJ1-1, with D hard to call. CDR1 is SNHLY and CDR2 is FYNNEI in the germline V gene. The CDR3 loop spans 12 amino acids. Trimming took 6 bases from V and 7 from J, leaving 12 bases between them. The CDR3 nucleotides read TGTGCCAGCAGGGTCGGTTCCTATGAAGCTTTCTTT. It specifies CASRVGSYEAFF.

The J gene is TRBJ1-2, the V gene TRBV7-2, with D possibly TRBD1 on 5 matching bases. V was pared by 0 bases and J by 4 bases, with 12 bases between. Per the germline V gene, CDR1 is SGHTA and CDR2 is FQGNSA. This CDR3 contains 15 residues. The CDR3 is CASSLAPLGPYGYTF. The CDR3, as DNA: TGTGCCAGCAGCTTAGCCCCCTTGGGGCCCTATGGCTACACCTTC. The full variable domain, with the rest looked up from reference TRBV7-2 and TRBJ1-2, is GAGVSQSPSNKVTEKGKDVELRCDPISGHTALYWYRQSLGQGLEFLIYFQGNSAPDKSGLPSDRFSAERTGGSVSTLTIQRTQQEDSAVYLCASSLAPLGPYGYTFGSGTRLTVV.

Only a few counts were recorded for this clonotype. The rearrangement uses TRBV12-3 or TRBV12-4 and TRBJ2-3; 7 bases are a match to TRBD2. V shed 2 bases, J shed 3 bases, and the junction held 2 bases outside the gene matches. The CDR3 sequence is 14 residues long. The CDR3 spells CASSLQAGTDTQYF. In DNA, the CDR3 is TGTGCCAGCAGTTTACAAGCGGGGACAGATACGCAGTATTTT.

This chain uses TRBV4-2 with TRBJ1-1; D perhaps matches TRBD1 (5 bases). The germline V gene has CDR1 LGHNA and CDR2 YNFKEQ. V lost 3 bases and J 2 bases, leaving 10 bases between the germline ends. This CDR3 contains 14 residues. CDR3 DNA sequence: TGTGCCAGCAGCCACGAACAGGTTAACACTGAAGCTTTCTTT. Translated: CASSHEQVNTEAFF.

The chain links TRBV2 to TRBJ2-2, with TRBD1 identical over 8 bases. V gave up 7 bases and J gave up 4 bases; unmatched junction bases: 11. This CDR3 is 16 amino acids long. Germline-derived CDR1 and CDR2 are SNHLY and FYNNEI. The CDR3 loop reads CASMASRQGSTGELFF. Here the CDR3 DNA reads TGTGCCAGCATGGCGAGTCGACAGGGGAGCACCGGGGAGCTGTTTTTT.

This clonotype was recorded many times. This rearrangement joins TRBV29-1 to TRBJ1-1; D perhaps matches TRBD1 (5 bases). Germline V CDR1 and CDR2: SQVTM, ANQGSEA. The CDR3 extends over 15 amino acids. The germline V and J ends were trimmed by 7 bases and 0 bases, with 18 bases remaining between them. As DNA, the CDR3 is TGCAGCGCCGTACCAGGGCAAGGAATGAACACTGAAGCTTTCTTT. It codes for CSAVPGQGMNTEAFF.

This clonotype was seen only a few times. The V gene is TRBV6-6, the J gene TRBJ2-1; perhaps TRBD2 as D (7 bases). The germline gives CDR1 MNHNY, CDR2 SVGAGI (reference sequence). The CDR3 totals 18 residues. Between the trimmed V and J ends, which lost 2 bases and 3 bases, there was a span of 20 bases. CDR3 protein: CASSYRPRAGAGYNEQFF. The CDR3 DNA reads TGTGCCAGCAGTTACCGTCCAAGGGCGGGGGCCGGCTACAATGAGCAGTTCTTC.

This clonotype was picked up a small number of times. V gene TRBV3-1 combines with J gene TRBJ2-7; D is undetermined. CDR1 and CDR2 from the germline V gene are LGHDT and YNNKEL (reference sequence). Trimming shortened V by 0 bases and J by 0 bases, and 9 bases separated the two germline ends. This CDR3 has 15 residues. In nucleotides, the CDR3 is TGTGCCAGCAGCCAAGATTGGACGGACTCCTACGAGCAGTACTTC. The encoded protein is CASSQDWTDSYEQYF.

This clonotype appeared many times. This chain's CDR3 is CSARPIEEEKLFF. The CDR3 DNA follows: TGCAGTGCTAGACCTATCGAGGAAGAAAAACTGTTTTTT. V is TRBV20-1 and J is TRBJ1-4, with no clear D. Germline CDR1 DFQATT, CDR2 SNEGSKA (reference sequence). The CDR3 is 13 amino acids. Trimming removed 2 bases at V and 8 bases at J, with 12 bases between.

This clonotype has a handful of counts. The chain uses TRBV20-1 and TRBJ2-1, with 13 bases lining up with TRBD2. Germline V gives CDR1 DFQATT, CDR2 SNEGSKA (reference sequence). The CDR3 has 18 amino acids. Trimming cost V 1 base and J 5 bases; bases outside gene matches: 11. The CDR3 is CSARVPGLAGATHNEQFF. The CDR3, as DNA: TGCAGTGCTAGAGTTCCCGGACTAGCGGGAGCCACCCACAATGAGCAGTTCTTC.

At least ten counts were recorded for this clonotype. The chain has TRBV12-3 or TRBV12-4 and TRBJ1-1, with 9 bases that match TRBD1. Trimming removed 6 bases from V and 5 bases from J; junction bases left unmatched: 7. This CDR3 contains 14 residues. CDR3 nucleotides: TGTGCCAGCAGAACAGGGGGCATGGGGACTGAAGCTTTCTTT. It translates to CASRTGGMGTEAFF.

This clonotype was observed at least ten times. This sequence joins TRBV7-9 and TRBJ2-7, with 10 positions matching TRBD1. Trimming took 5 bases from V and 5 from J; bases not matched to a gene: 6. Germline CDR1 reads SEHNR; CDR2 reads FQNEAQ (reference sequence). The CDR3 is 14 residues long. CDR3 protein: CASSVDRGAHEQYF. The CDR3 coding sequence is TGTGCCAGCAGCGTGGACAGGGGGGCTCACGAGCAGTACTTC.

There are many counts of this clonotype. Here the CDR3 DNA reads TGTGCCAGCAGCCCCGGAGACAGCTATGGCTACACCTTC. This gives the protein CASSPGDSYGYTF. This chain links TRBV5-5 with TRBJ1-2; weak D call: TRBD1 (5 bases). Germline V lookup: CDR1 SGHKS, CDR2 YYEKEE (reference sequence). V was trimmed by 4 bases and J by 4 bases, leaving 11 bases between them. The CDR3 is 13 residues long.

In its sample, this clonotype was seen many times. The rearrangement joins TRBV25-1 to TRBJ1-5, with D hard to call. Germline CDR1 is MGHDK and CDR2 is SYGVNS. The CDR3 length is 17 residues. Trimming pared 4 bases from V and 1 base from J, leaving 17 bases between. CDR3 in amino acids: CASSARVGIGSNQPQHF. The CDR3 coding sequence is TGTGCCAGCAGTGCCCGAGTTGGGATCGGGAGCAATCAGCCCCAGCATTTT.

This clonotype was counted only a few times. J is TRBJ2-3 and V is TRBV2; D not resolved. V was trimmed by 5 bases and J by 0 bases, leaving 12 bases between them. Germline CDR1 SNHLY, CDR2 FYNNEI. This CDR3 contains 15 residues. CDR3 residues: CASSSRMTSTDTQYF. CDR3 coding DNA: TGTGCCAGCAGTTCGCGGATGACTAGCACAGATACGCAGTATTTT.

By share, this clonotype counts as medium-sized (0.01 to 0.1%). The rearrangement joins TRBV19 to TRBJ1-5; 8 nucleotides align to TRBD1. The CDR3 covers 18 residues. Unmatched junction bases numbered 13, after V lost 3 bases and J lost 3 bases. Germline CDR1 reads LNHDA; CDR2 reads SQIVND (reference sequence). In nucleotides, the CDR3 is TGTGCCAGTAGTATCGTGGGCGAAAGCAGGGGGCCCAATCAGCCCCAGCATTTT. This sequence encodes CASSIVGESRGPNQPQHF. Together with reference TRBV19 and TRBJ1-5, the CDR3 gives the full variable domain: DGGITQSPKYLFRKEGQNVTLSCEQNLNHDAMYWYRQDPGQGLRLIYYSQIVNDFQKGDIAEGYSVSREKKESFPLTVTSAQKNPTAFYLCASSIVGESRGPNQPQHFGDGTRLSIL.

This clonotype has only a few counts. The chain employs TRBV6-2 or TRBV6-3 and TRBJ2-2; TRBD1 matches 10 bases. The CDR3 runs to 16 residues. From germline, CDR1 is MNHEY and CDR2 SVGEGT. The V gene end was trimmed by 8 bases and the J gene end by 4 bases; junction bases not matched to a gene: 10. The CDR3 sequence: CASEEYGTGATGELFF. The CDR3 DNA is TGTGCCAGCGAGGAATATGGGACAGGGGCCACCGGGGAGCTGTTTTTT.

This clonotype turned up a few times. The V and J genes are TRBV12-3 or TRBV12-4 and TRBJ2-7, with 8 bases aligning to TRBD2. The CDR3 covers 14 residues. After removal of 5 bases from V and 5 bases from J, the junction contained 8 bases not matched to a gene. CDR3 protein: CASSPGGSRNEQYF. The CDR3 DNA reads TGTGCCAGCAGTCCGGGGGGGAGTCGGAACGAGCAGTACTTC.

The CDR3 DNA follows: TGTGCCAGCAGGACCCTGGGACTAGCGGGAATCGAGCAGTACTTC. Translation gives CASRTLGLAGIEQYF. The V and J genes are TRBV25-1 and TRBJ2-7, with 13 bases matching TRBD2. The V segment lost 6 bases and the J segment 6 bases; nucleotides outside the gene matches: 8. The CDR3 contains 15 residues. CDR1 is MGHDK, CDR2 SYGVNS, per germline.